This T cell receptor beta chain originates from a study of blood T cells in healthy people across ages. Germline lookup yields CDR1 DFQATT and CDR2 SNEGSKA (reference sequence). The CDR3 consists of 14 residues. The V gene lost 1 base and the J gene lost 0 bases, with 7 bases spanning the gap. Donor samples were obtained from healthy Caucasian individuals from Russia, aged 6 to 90. PBMCs numbering at least 6.5 million were isolated per sample. Together with a sample-barcoded 5' primer, a J-beta primer mix was included in a second PCR lasting about 7 to 11 cycles. The authors tagged each cDNA molecule using a template-switch adaptor with 12 random nucleotides. Every sample returned 3 million or more CDR3-containing paired-end reads. TCRdb itself ran the 5' RACE reads through MiXCR, one entry per CDR3 protein. The sample records around 1,500,000 distinct CDR3 sequences, 42% being singletons.

The chain couples TRBV20-1 to TRBJ2-1; no clear D gene. Sequencing input: blood. The TCR sequence derives from a woman under 30 in good health. CDR3 region: CSARGPYSYNEQFF. CDR3 nucleotide sequence: TGCAGTGCTAGAGGGCCCTACTCCTACAATGAGCAGTTCTTC.